This passage covers 27 T cell receptor beta chains from one sample sequenced in a study of control samples from healthy donors and cancer patients. Clones were sequenced by immunoSEQ multiplex PCR, and TCRdb holds only the in-frame ones, with some missing. The sample contains some 94,000 clones, 85% to 90% of which appear only once. Sample: PBMCs. All receptors derive from a woman aged 45-60 years with colorectal cancer.

The chain couples TRBV29-1 to TRBJ1-1; D gene uncertain. Between the trimmed V and J ends, which lost 4 bases and 5 bases, there was a span of 11 bases. Germline values: CDR1 SQVTM, CDR2 ANQGSEA. CDR3 length equals 12 residues. The CDR3 DNA reads TGCAGCGTTGCCCCCGAGTGGACTGAAGCTTTCTTT. This sequence encodes CSVAPEWTEAFF.

The chain links TRBV7-2 to TRBJ2-3; the D gene is possibly TRBD2 (5 bases). V lost 0 bases and J 6 bases, leaving 10 bases between the germline ends. The CDR3 is made up of 14 amino acids. Germline V gene sequence: CDR1 SGHTA, CDR2 FQGNSA. CDR3 coding DNA: TGTGCCAGCAGCTTAGCCCCAGCGGAGGATACGCAGTATTTT. Its translation is CASSLAPAEDTQYF.

The genes are TRBV5-6 and TRBJ2-2; TRBD1 might be the D (6 bases). The CDR3 is made up of 16 amino acids. Germline-derived CDR1 and CDR2 are SGHDT and YYEEEE. Trimming took 4 bases from V and 0 from J, leaving 13 bases between them. CDR3 sequence reads: CASSPLGAANTGELFF. The CDR3, as DNA: TGTGCCAGCAGCCCCTTGGGGGCGGCGAACACCGGGGAGCTGTTTTTT. Looking up the rest from reference TRBV5-6 and TRBJ2-2 gives the full variable domain: DAGVTQSPTHLIKTRGQQVTLRCSPKSGHDTVSWYQQALGQGPQFIFQYYEEEERQRGNFPDRFSGHQFPNYSSELNVNALLLGDSALYLCASSPLGAANTGELFFGEGSRLTVL.

The table lists this clone with a count of one. The chain combines TRBV7-8 with TRBJ2-3, with 9 bases that match TRBD1. This CDR3 is 15 amino acids long. Trimming cost V 2 bases and J 5 bases; bases outside gene matches: 5. CDR1 is SGHVS and CDR2 is FQNEAQ in the germline V gene. This CDR3 is CASSLTGGSVDTQYF. The CDR3 DNA follows: TGTGCCAGCAGCTTAACAGGGGGCTCGGTAGATACGCAGTATTTT.

The J gene is TRBJ2-7, the V gene TRBV5-6; 10 bases align to TRBD2. The CDR3 is made up of 14 amino acids. The V gene's germline CDR1 is SGHDT and CDR2 YYEEEE. J lost 8 bases, V lost 4 bases, and 9 bases had no gene match. DNA for the CDR3: TGTGCCAGCAGCCCCTGGGGGACTAGCGAGCAGCAGTACGTC. Its translation: CASSPWGTSEQQYV.

The V call is TRBV28, the J call TRBJ2-2; 11 positions match TRBD1. This CDR3 is 16 amino acids long. The V gene's germline CDR1 is MDHEN and CDR2 SYDVKM. The J segment lost 4 bases and the V segment lost 7 bases, leaving 8 bases of the junction unmatched. Written as DNA, the CDR3 is TGTGCCAGCACCCTAGGGACAGGGGGTATCACCGGGGAGCTGTTTTTT. Protein sequence: CASTLGTGGITGELFF. The full variable domain, in which reference TRBV28 and TRBJ2-2 provide the parts outside the CDR3, is DVKVTQSSRYLVKRTGEKVFLECVQDMDHENMFWYRQDPGLGLRLIYFSYDVKMKEKGDIPEGYSVSREKKERFSLILESASTNQTSMYLCASTLGTGGITGELFFGEGSRLTVL.

The chain links TRBV23-1 to TRBJ2-2; 9 bases match TRBD1. Being an ORF, TRBV23-1 has a function that is uncertain. J gave up 2 bases and V 4 bases, and 2 bases lay outside the gene matches. This CDR3 has 15 amino acids. The DNA of the CDR3 is TGCGCCAGCAGTCGGGACAGGGAAAACACCGGGGAGCTGTTTTTT. Translating it yields CASSRDRENTGELFF.

This chain connects TRBV28 to TRBJ1-5; D perhaps matches TRBD1 (6 bases). The CDR3 spans 13 residues. Germline V gives CDR1 MDHEN, CDR2 SYDVKM. The germline V and J ends were trimmed by 6 bases and 4 bases, with 10 bases remaining between them. The CDR3 reads CASRDRPNQPQHF. CDR3 coding DNA: TGTGCCAGCAGGGACAGACCAAATCAGCCCCAGCATTTT. The full variable domain, with the rest looked up from reference TRBV28 and TRBJ1-5, is DVKVTQSSRYLVKRTGEKVFLECVQDMDHENMFWYRQDPGLGLRLIYFSYDVKMKEKGDIPEGYSVSREKKERFSLILESASTNQTSMYLCASRDRPNQPQHFGDGTRLSIL.

This chain uses TRBV15 with TRBJ1-1; TRBD1 is a possible D gene (6 bases). CDR1 is LNHNV and CDR2 is YYDKDF in the germline V gene (reference sequence). V lost 0 bases to trimming and J lost 3 bases, with 20 bases between them. The CDR3 length is 18 residues. Here the CDR3 DNA reads TGTGCCACCAGCAGAGACCCCTATAACAGGGAAGTAGACACTGAAGCTTTCTTT. Amino acids: CATSRDPYNREVDTEAFF.

This clone was recorded only once. The V call is TRBV5-1, the J call TRBJ2-1; tentative D call: TRBD1 (5 bases). CDR1 is SGHRS and CDR2 is YFSETQ in the germline V gene. Trimming cost V 4 bases and J 3 bases, with 20 bases left between them. The CDR3 is 17 residues long. The CDR3 region has the DNA TGCGCCAGCAGCCGACGTAGCCTGGTAGGGGACTACAATGAGCAGTTCTTC. Translated: CASSRRSLVGDYNEQFF. Together with reference TRBV5-1 and TRBJ2-1, the CDR3 gives the full variable domain: KAGVTQTPRYLIKTRGQQVTLSCSPISGHRSVSWYQQTPGQGLQFLFEYFSETQRNKGNFPGRFSGRQFSNSRSEMNVSTLELGDSALYLCASSRRSLVGDYNEQFFGPGTRLTVL.

The rearrangement links TRBV20-1 to TRBJ2-1; D gene uncertain. Trimming pared 3 bases from V and 0 bases from J, leaving 12 bases between. The germline V gene has CDR1 DFQATT and CDR2 SNEGSKA (reference sequence). This CDR3 has 15 residues. The CDR3 region is CSASVASRSYNEQFF. As DNA, the CDR3 is TGCAGTGCTAGTGTCGCCTCTCGCTCCTACAATGAGCAGTTCTTC.

This clone was seen just once. The rearrangement uses TRBV6-2 or TRBV6-3 and TRBJ2-3; TRBD2 might be the D (6 bases). The CDR3 sequence is 16 residues long. V was cut by 5 bases and J by 2 bases, with 17 bases left in between. Germline CDR1 reads MNHEY; CDR2 reads SVGEGT. The CDR3 DNA follows: TGTGCCAGCAGTGTCGGACTATCTCGATCCACAGATACGCAGTATTTT. Its protein is CASSVGLSRSTDTQYF.

This sequence joins TRBV9 and TRBJ2-3; 11 nucleotides agree with TRBD2. Germline assignment: CDR1 SGDLS and CDR2 YYNGEE. Germline trimming cut 0 bases from V and 3 bases from J; bases unmatched to any gene: 3. The CDR3 runs to 16 residues. The CDR3 loop is CASSVEPSGGTDTQYF. The CDR3, as DNA: TGTGCCAGCAGCGTAGAACCTAGCGGGGGGACAGATACGCAGTATTTT.

The chain uses TRBV6-2 or TRBV6-3 and TRBJ2-1; D unresolved. Trimming pared 0 bases from V and 6 bases from J, leaving 9 bases between. Looked up from germline, CDR1 is MNHEY and CDR2 is SVGEGT. The CDR3 is 14 amino acids. The CDR3 DNA is TGTGCCAGCAGTTACTCGTCACTGCGCAATGAGCAGTTCTTC. This encodes CASSYSSLRNEQFF.

CDR3 DNA: TGCGCCAGCAGTGATGGGGGTTGGAACACTGAAGCTTTCTTT. Translating it yields CASSDGGWNTEAFF. V gene TRBV10-2 combines with J gene TRBJ1-1; tentative D call: TRBD1 (5 bases). V dropped 3 bases and J dropped 1 base, with 9 bases sitting between them. Germline V gives CDR1 WSHSY, CDR2 SAAADI. This CDR3 contains 14 residues.

This chain links TRBV20-1 with TRBJ2-7; weak D call: TRBD1 (5 bases). Germline values: CDR1 DFQATT, CDR2 SNEGSKA (reference sequence). The CDR3 consists of 11 residues. V dropped 1 base and J dropped 4 bases, with 5 bases sitting between them. CDR3 in DNA: TGCAGTGCTAGAGGACAGTACGAGCAGTACGTC. Translating it yields CSARGQYEQYV.

The rearrangement links TRBV5-1 to TRBJ2-2; no clear D gene. CDR3 length: 13 amino acids. In germline, CDR1 is SGHRS, CDR2 YFSETQ. Trimming removed 0 bases at V and 11 bases at J, with 11 bases between. The chain's CDR3 is CASSLDFGPELFF. In nucleotides, the CDR3 is TGCGCCAGCAGCTTGGATTTTGGCCCTGAGCTGTTTTTT.

This rearrangement joins TRBV6-2 or TRBV6-3 to TRBJ2-3, with D possibly TRBD2 on 6 matching bases. The V gene lost 4 bases and the J gene lost 1 base, with 15 bases spanning the gap. The length of the CDR3 is 16 residues. From germline, CDR1 is MNHEY and CDR2 SVGEGT. CDR3 in DNA: TGTGCCAGCAGTTGGTTGACTAGGCTTGGCACAGATACGCAGTATTTT. As protein: CASSWLTRLGTDTQYF.

This chain uses TRBV7-8 with TRBJ1-2; a possible D gene is TRBD1 (6 bases). Germline CDR1 and CDR2: SGHVS and FQNEAQ. V shed 5 bases and J shed 0 bases, with 13 bases lying between them. The CDR3 sequence is 15 residues long. The CDR3 region is CASSPTGTSNYGYTF. The CDR3 DNA reads as TGTGCCAGCAGCCCAACAGGGACCTCTAACTATGGCTACACCTTC.

The count of this clone is one. This chain joins TRBV23-1 and TRBJ2-7; D is possibly TRBD2 (6 bases). TRBV23-1 counts as an open reading frame of uncertain function. V dropped 4 bases and J dropped 6 bases, with 13 bases sitting between them. This CDR3 spans 13 amino acids. The CDR3 bases are TGCGCCAGCAGTCGGACCGGGGGTAGCGAGCAGTACGTC. This encodes CASSRTGGSEQYV.

This sequence joins TRBV7-2 and TRBJ1-1, with 9 bases lining up with TRBD1. With 5 bases clipped from V and 3 bases from J, the junction kept 4 bases outside the gene matches. CDR1 and CDR2 (germline): SGHTA, FQGNSA. The CDR3 is 14 residues long. The chain's CDR3 is CASSGTGQDTEAFF. CDR3 in DNA: TGTGCCAGCAGCGGGACAGGGCAAGACACTGAAGCTTTCTTT. Looking up the rest from reference TRBV7-2 and TRBJ1-1 gives the full variable domain: GAGVSQSPSNKVTEKGKDVELRCDPISGHTALYWYRQSLGQGLEFLIYFQGNSAPDKSGLPSDRFSAERTGGSVSTLTIQRTQQEDSAVYLCASSGTGQDTEAFFGQGTRLTVV.

This sequence joins TRBV9 and TRBJ2-1; 10 nucleotides agree with TRBD2. CDR1 and CDR2 (germline): SGDLS, YYNGEE. The CDR3 extends over 19 amino acids. With V trimmed by 4 bases and J by 0 bases, 13 bases remained unmatched. This CDR3 is CASSPRASGGLSSYNEQFF. CDR3 nucleotide sequence: TGTGCCAGCAGCCCCCGGGCTAGCGGGGGCCTTAGCTCCTACAATGAGCAGTTCTTC.

This clone showed up just once. V usage is TRBV6-1 and J usage is TRBJ2-4; D is unclear. Germline CDR1 reads MNHNS; CDR2 reads SASEGT. This CDR3 comprises 17 residues. V was shortened by 3 bases and J by 0 bases, with 15 bases between the two germline ends. CDR3 in amino acids: CASSEPSLALAKNIQYF. CDR3 DNA sequence: TGTGCCAGCAGTGAGCCTTCATTGGCATTAGCCAAAAACATTCAGTACTTC.

Written as DNA, the CDR3 is TGTGCCAGCAGTTGGTTCGGGAACAATCAGCCCCAGCATTTT. Its translation: CASSWFGNNQPQHF. The chain is built from TRBV28 and TRBJ1-5, with unresolved D. The CDR3 is 14 amino acids. Trimming stripped 4 bases from V and 3 bases from J, with 10 bases between. Germline V gene data show CDR1 as MDHEN and CDR2 as SYDVKM.

The chain couples TRBV6-5 to TRBJ1-1; D is undetermined. The germline V gene has CDR1 MNHEY and CDR2 SVGAGI. Trimming cost V 6 bases and J 5 bases, with 19 bases left between them. The CDR3 is 15 amino acids. CDR3 residues: CASSQNYRQLTEAFF. The CDR3, as DNA: TGTGCCAGCAGCCAAAACTACCGCCAGTTAACTGAAGCTTTCTTT.

The chain's CDR3 is CASSPGQGENSPLHF. The CDR3 DNA follows: TGTGCCAGCAGCCCCGGACAGGGGGAAAATTCACCCCTCCACTTT. V and J are TRBV28 and TRBJ1-6; 10 positions match TRBD1. The ends lost 6 bases at V and 7 bases at J; junction bases unmatched: 6. Germline V gene data show CDR1 as MDHEN and CDR2 as SYDVKM. The CDR3 contains 15 residues.

V gene TRBV5-1 combines with J gene TRBJ1-2, with a tentative D call TRBD1 (5 bases). V shed 3 bases and J shed 5 bases, with 20 bases lying between them. CDR3 length: 16 amino acids. Germline V gene data show CDR1 as SGHRS and CDR2 as YFSETQ. The DNA of the CDR3 is TGCGCCAGCAGCTCCGGGCAGGGCGGAGGAGGGTATGGCTACACCTTC. It yields the protein CASSSGQGGGGYGYTF.